This passage covers 10 T cell receptor beta chains from one sample sequenced in a study of shared clonotypes between healthy human individuals. Terminally differentiated effector memory CD45RA+ cells were left out of the naive CD8 fraction, which was CD45RO-negative and positively selected for CCR7. The assay was immunoSEQ multiplex PCR, and TCRdb's table has in-frame clones only and misses some. Of roughly 600,000 clones in the sample, 95% to 98% were seen once. The sample consisted of naive CD8+ T cells sorted from blood. The receptors stem from a man aged 30 to 39 in good health.

The chain has TRBV2 and TRBJ2-7, with 7 bases lining up with TRBD2. Germline V lookup: CDR1 SNHLY, CDR2 FYNNEI. J lost 1 base, V lost 8 bases, and 14 bases had no gene match. The CDR3 runs to 16 residues. The CDR3 loop reads CASGSGGGRKSYEQYF. The DNA of the CDR3 is TGTGCCAGCGGGTCCGGTGGCGGGAGAAAGTCCTACGAGCAGTACTTC.

The chain couples TRBV2 to TRBJ2-1, with TRBD2 identical over 12 bases. The CDR3 runs to 16 residues. Germline CDR1 SNHLY, CDR2 FYNNEI. The V segment lost 4 bases and the J segment 6 bases; nucleotides outside the gene matches: 7. The CDR3 DNA sequence: TGTGCCAGCAGTGGACCTCTAGCGGGAGGGCCCAATGAGCAGTTCTTC. It translates to CASSGPLAGGPNEQFF.

Here the CDR3 reads CAISESEREAYYEQYF. The CDR3 coding sequence is TGTGCCATCAGTGAGTCGGAGCGGGAGGCCTACTACGAGCAGTACTTC. The chain employs TRBV10-3 and TRBJ2-7; 9 bases align to TRBD2. Trimming at V came to 0 bases and at J to 3 bases, leaving 6 bases not matched to a gene. The CDR3 contains 16 residues. Germline values: CDR1 ENHRY, CDR2 SYGVKD.

The chain links TRBV27 to TRBJ2-1, with TRBD2 identical over 7 bases. From germline, CDR1 is MNHEY and CDR2 SMNVEV (reference sequence). The CDR3 extends over 14 amino acids. Germline trimming cut 6 bases from V and 7 bases from J; bases unmatched to any gene: 9. This CDR3 is CASRVAGGWNEQFF. The CDR3 coding sequence is TGTGCCAGCAGGGTAGCGGGCGGATGGAATGAGCAGTTCTTC.

The chain combines TRBV11-2 with TRBJ2-4; possibly TRBD1 or TRBD2 for D (5 bases each). V was pared by 1 base and J by 0 bases, with 16 bases between. Germline V gene data show CDR1 as SGHAT and CDR2 as FQNNGV. This CDR3 has 18 residues. CDR3 protein: CASSLGREYGRAKNIQYF. As DNA, the CDR3 is TGTGCCAGCAGCTTAGGCAGGGAGTATGGGAGAGCCAAAAACATTCAGTACTTC.

The chain is built from TRBV4-1 and TRBJ2-1; maybe TRBD2 (6 bases). V was trimmed by 5 bases and J by 10 bases, leaving 15 bases between them. This CDR3 region has 13 residues. Germline CDR1 and CDR2: MGHRA and YSYEKL. The CDR3 DNA sequence: TGCGCCAGCAGCTATCGGGAGCCTGGGGAGCAGTTCTTC. Residues: CASSYREPGEQFF.

The chain recombines TRBV7-9 with TRBJ2-1; the D gene is possibly TRBD1 (5 bases). Germline loops: CDR1 SEHNR, CDR2 FQNEAQ (reference sequence). This CDR3 region has 13 residues. Deletions cut 5 bases from V and 5 bases from J, with 10 bases between. As DNA, the CDR3 is TGTGCCAGCAGCGCGACAGTTAACAATGAGCAGTTCTTC. This encodes CASSATVNNEQFF.

The chain recombines TRBV14 with TRBJ2-5, with D possibly called TRBD1 or TRBD2 (5 bases each). Trimming left V 1 base short and J 9 bases short, with 18 bases between. Germline V gene data show CDR1 as SGHDN and CDR2 as FVKESK. This CDR3 has 15 amino acids. CDR3 sequence (DNA): TGTGCCAGCAGCCAAGGGGACCCCATTCAAGGGGCCCAGTACTTC. It encodes CASSQGDPIQGAQYF.

The chain carries TRBV4-1 and TRBJ2-1; 7 nucleotides align to TRBD1. From germline, CDR1 is MGHRA and CDR2 YSYEKL. Trimming cost V 4 bases and J 0 bases; bases outside gene matches: 3. The CDR3 consists of 15 residues. CDR3 sequence reads: CASSLRDSSYNEQFF. CDR3 bases: TGCGCCAGCAGCCTCCGGGACAGCTCCTACAATGAGCAGTTCTTC.

V and J are TRBV30 and TRBJ1-2; D not resolved. CDR1 and CDR2 from the germline V gene are GTSNPN and SVGIG (reference sequence). The CDR3 contains 13 residues. V lost 8 bases and J lost 6, with 19 bases in between. CDR3 region: CARAPWQSDGYTF. The CDR3 DNA is TGTGCCAGAGCTCCGTGGCAGTCCGATGGCTACACCTTC.